The T cell receptor beta chain under discussion was sequenced for a study of CD8+ T cells in alopecia areata. Study-level background: The study gave treated patients oral tofacitinib at 5 to 10 mg twice daily. Tofacitinib administration persisted for 6 to 18 months, succeeded by 6 months off drug. Findings and caveats of the study: Although TCR sharing was seen in mice, sharing across patients was less clear, possibly for HLA-related reasons. Normal skin contains resident alphabeta T cells, and these are also sequenced in scalp samples.

Investigators isolated RNA and reverse transcribed it into cDNA to act as the sequencing template. Measured with immunoSEQ multiplex PCR; TCRdb has only the in-frame clones, and not every one. The sample shows roughly 170,000 clones, about 60% of them seen only once. Comment on this clone: What it binds is unknown.

The CDR3 runs to 13 residues. Germline CDR1 is LNHNV and CDR2 is YYDKDF (reference sequence). Trimming removed 3 bases at V and 3 bases at J, with 6 bases between. The chain joins TRBV15 to TRBJ1-5; no reliable D call. This sequence originates from a human donor with alopecia areata. The sequencing here drew on CD4+ T cells sorted from blood, taken at week 0. CDR3 region: CATSSLTNQPQHF. DNA for the CDR3: TGTGCCACCAGCAGTTTAACCAATCAGCCCCAGCATTTT.